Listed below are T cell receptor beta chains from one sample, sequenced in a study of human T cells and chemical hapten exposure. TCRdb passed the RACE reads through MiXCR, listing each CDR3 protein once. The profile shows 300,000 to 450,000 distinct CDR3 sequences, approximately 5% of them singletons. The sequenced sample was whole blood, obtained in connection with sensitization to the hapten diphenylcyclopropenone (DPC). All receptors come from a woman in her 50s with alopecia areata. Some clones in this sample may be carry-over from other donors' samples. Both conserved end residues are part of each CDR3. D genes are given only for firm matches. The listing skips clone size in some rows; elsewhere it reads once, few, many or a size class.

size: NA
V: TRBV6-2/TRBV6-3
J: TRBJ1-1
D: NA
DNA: TGTGCCAGCAGTCCCTTGACACCCCAAGGTGGTACTGAAGCTTTCTTT
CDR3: CASSPLTPQGGTEAFF

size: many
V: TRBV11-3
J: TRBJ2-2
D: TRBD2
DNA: TGTGCCAGCAGCAATCACGGACTAGCGGGTCCGCCCGCCACCGGGGAGCTGTTTTTT
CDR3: CASSNHGLAGPPATGELFF

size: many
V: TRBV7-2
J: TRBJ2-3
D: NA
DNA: TGTGCCAGCAGCTTCGGGCCGGCAGATACGCAGTATTTT
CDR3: CASSFGPADTQYF

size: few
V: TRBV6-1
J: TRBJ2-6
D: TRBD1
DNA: TGTGCCAGCAGTCGAAGGACAGGGGTTAGCTCTGGGGCCAACGTCCTGACTTTC
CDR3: CASSRRTGVSSGANVLTF

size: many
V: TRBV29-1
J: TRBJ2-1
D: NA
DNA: TGCAGCGTTGAAGATCGGGGGACGGAGCAGTTCTTC
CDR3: CSVEDRGTEQFF

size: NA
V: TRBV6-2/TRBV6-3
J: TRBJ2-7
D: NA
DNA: TGTGCCAGCAGACTACGAGGGATAACCTACGAGCAGTACTTC
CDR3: CASRLRGITYEQYF

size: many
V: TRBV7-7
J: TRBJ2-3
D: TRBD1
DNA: TGTGCCAGCAGCCGAGCACCATCACTTGGGACAGGGGCTAAAAGAAAGTATTTT
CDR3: CASSRAPSLGTGAKRKYF

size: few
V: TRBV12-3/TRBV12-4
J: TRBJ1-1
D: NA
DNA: TGTGCCAGCAATTTTGGAGGTGTGAACACTGAAGCTTTCTTT
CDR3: CASNFGGVNTEAFF

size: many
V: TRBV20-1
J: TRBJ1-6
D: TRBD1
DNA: TGCAGTGCTTCCTCCCCAGGGGGGTCACCCCTCCACTTT
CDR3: CSASSPGGSPLHF

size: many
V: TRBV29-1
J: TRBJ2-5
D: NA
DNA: TGCAGCGTTGATGGTAAAGGGTCGGAGACCCAGTACTTC
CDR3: CSVDGKGSETQYF

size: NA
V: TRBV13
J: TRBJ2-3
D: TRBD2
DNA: TGTGCCGGCAGCGAGGAGCGGGAGCCAGATACGCAGTATTTT
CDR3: CAGSEEREPDTQYF

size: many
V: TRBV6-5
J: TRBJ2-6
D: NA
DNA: TGTGCCAGCAAGGGGGTAAAGGGGGCCAACGTCCTGACTTTC
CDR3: CASKGVKGANVLTF

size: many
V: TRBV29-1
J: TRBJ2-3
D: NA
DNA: TGCAGCGTGCGTCTAATGGGGGGGCCAGGCACAGATACGCAGTATTTT
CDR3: CSVRLMGGPGTDTQYF

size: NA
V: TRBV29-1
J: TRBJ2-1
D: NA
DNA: TGCAGCGTTGATCGCGAAGACGAGCAGTTCTTC
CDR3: CSVDREDEQFF

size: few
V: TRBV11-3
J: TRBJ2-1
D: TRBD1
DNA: TGTGCCAGCAGCGCGCGACGGGACAGGGTCATCGATGAGCAGTTCTTC
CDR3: CASSARRDRVIDEQFF

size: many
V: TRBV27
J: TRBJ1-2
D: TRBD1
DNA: TGTGCCAGCAGTTTATCTCCAGGGGGCGACTATGGCTACACCTTC
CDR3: CASSLSPGGDYGYTF

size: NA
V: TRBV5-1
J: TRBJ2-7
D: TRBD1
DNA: TGCGCCAGCAGCTCGGGGACAGGGAACCACGAGCAGTACTTC
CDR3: CASSSGTGNHEQYF

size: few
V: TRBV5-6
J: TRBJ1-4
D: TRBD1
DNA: TGTGCCAGCAGCGCGTACAGGGGGCGCGAGAATGAAAAACTGTTTTTT
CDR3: CASSAYRGRENEKLFF

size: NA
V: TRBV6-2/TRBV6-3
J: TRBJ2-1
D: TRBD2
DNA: TGTGCCAGCAGTTTCGACGGCGGGAGTTACAATGAGCAATTCTTC
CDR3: CASSFDGGSYNEQFF

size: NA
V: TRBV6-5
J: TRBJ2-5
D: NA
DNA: TGTGCCAGCAGTGGGCAGGGAATAGCGACCCAGTACTTC
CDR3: CASSGQGIATQYF

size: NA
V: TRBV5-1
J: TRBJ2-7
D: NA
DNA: TGCGCCAGCAGCTTGGTGGGGTTGGACGAGCAGTACTTC
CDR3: CASSLVGLDEQYF

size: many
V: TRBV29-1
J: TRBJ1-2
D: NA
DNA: TGCAGCGGTGGGGAGGGCTACTATGGCTACACCTTC
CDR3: CSGGEGYYGYTF

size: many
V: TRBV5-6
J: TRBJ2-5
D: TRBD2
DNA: TGTGCCAGCAGCTTGGGTGAGCGGGGGCCCCTCCAAGAGACCCAGTACTTC
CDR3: CASSLGERGPLQETQYF

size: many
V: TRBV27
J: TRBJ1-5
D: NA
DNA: TGTGCCAGCAGTTTATCCGGAAGTCAGCCCCAGCATTTT
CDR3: CASSLSGSQPQHF

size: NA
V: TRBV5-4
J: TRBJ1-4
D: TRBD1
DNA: TGTGCCAGCAGCTTTACAGGGGAAGATGAAAAACTGTTTTTT
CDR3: CASSFTGEDEKLFF

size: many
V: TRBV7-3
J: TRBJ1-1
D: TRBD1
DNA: TGTGCCAGCAGCCGACAGGGAACAGAGACTGAAGCTTTCTTT
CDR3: CASSRQGTETEAFF

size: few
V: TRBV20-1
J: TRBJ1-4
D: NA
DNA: TGCAGTGGACCGGAGAATGAAAAACTGTTTTTT
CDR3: CSGPENEKLFF

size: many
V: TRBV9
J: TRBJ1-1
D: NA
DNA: TGTGCCAGCGCGGCGCCCAAGAACATGAACACTGAAGCTTTCTTT
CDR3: CASAAPKNMNTEAFF

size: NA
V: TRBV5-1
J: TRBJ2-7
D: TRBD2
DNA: TGCGCCAGCAGCCGAGGGACTAGCGGGAGATTCTTCGAGCAGTACTTC
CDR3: CASSRGTSGRFFEQYF

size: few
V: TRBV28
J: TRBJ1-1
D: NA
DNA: TGTGCCAGCAGTTTAAGCAGGGGATTGAACACTGAAGCTTTCTTT
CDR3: CASSLSRGLNTEAFF

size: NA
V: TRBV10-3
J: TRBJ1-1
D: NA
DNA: TGTGCCATCAGTGACTTGGGGTTGGCTTTCTTT
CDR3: CAISDLGLAFF

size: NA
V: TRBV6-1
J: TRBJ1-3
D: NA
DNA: TGTGCCAGCAGCTTAGACAGGCCCAACTCTGGAAACACCATATATTTT
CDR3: CASSLDRPNSGNTIYF

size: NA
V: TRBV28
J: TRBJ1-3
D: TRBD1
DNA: TGTGCCAGCAGTTCCGGGACAGGGGGAGGAAACACCATATATTTT
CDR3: CASSSGTGGGNTIYF

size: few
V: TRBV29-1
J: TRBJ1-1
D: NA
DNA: TGCAGCGTTGAGCCCCCAGCGGGGAACACTGAAGCTTTCTTT
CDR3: CSVEPPAGNTEAFF

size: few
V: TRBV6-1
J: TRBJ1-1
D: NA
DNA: TGTGCCAGCTTTCTAGGGGATGAAGCTTTCTTT
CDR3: CASFLGDEAFF

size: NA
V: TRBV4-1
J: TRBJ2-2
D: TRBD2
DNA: TGCGCCAGCAGCTCTTTGACTAGCGGGAGAACCGGGGAGCTGTTTTTT
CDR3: CASSSLTSGRTGELFF

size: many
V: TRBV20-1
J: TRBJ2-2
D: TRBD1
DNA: TGCAGTGCTCCAAACAGGGGGCACACCGGGGAGCTGTTTTTT
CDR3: CSAPNRGHTGELFF

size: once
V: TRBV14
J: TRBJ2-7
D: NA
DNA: TGTGCCAGCAGCCAAGCCGGGACTCCATTTTACGAGCAGTACTTC
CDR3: CASSQAGTPFYEQYF

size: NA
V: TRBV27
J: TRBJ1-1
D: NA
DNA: TGTGCCAGCAGTTTTATCAGGGAGCTGATGAACACTGAAGCTTTCTTT
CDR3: CASSFIRELMNTEAFF

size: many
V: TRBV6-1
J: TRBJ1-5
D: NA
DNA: TGTGCCAGCAGTTCCGACGGGAACAATCAGCCCCAGCATTTT
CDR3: CASSSDGNNQPQHF

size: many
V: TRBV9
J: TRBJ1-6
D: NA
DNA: TGTGCCAGCAGCGTAGCGGCAGGGACTAATTCACCCCTCCACTTT
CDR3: CASSVAAGTNSPLHF

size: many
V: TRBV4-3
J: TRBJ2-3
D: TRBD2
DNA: TGCGCCAGCAGCCAAGACCCGGGAGGGCCAGATACGCAGTATTTT
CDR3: CASSQDPGGPDTQYF